These 25 T cell receptor beta chains originate from one sample sequenced in a study of early T cells in non-severe SARS-CoV-2 infection. One entry per CDR3 protein, called by TCRdb with MiXCR from the 5' RACE reads. The sample has about 110,000 distinct CDR3 sequences, around 10% seen once. The sequenced sample consisted of whole blood. These receptors all come from an adult who was a healthcare worker with PCR-confirmed SARS-CoV-2 infection or an uninfected control (not recorded which).

A few counts support this clonotype. This chain connects TRBV6-1 to TRBJ2-2, with D unresolved. With 4 bases removed from V and 3 bases from J, the gap between germline ends came to 18 bases. The CDR3 covers 17 residues. Germline V gene sequence: CDR1 MNHNS, CDR2 SASEGT. DNA of the CDR3: TGTGCCAGCAGTGGCGGAAGGTCCGTCCGGGACACCGGGGAGCTGTTTTTT. Its translation is CASSGGRSVRDTGELFF.

On this clonotype itself: Mismatch with germline at one junction end may stem from a read error. The chain joins TRBV5-1 to TRBJ2-1; possible D gene TRBD2, 6 bases. The CDR3 runs to 13 residues. The germline V gene has CDR1 SGHRS and CDR2 YFSETQ. The CDR3 DNA sequence: TGCGCCAGCAGGTTGGGAGGCAACAATGAGCAGTTCTTC. Its translation: CASRLGGNNEQFF.

V gene TRBV13 combines with J gene TRBJ1-2, with TRBD1 as a possible D gene (6 bases). Germline loops: CDR1 PRHDT, CDR2 FYEKMQ (reference sequence). The CDR3 has 12 amino acids. V was trimmed by 5 bases and J by 13 bases, leaving 17 bases between them. The CDR3 DNA reads as TGTGCCAGCAGCCTCCGGGACATTCGGTTCACCTTC. This translates into CASSLRDIRFTF.

This clonotype was recorded at least ten times. J is TRBJ2-1 and V is TRBV27; 7 nucleotides match TRBD2. Germline loops: CDR1 MNHEY, CDR2 SMNVEV (reference sequence). J gave up 2 bases and V 0 bases, and 7 bases lay outside the gene matches. The CDR3 runs 17 residues. DNA for the CDR3: TGTGCCAGCAGTTTATCGATGGCTAGCGGTGCCTACAATGAGCAGTTCTTC. It is translated as CASSLSMASGAYNEQFF.

There are many counts of this clonotype. CDR3 protein: CASSSIPSGGGTGELFF. The CDR3 coding sequence is TGTGCCAGCAGCTCCATCCCCAGCGGGGGAGGGACCGGGGAGCTGTTTTTT. The chain couples TRBV7-6 to TRBJ2-2; 8 nucleotides align to TRBD2. Germline trimming cut 4 bases from V and 5 bases from J; bases unmatched to any gene: 12. The CDR3 spans 17 residues. CDR1 and CDR2 (germline): SGHVS, FNYEAQ.

The table lists this clonotype with many counts. The J gene is TRBJ1-1, the V gene TRBV18; D call uncertain. CDR1 and CDR2 (germline): KGHSH, LQKENI. This CDR3 is built from 12 residues. The ends were cut back, 0 bases at V and 4 bases at J, with 3 bases in the middle. CDR3 sequence reads: CASSPPGTEAFF. The CDR3 DNA sequence: TGTGCCAGCTCACCACCGGGCACTGAAGCTTTCTTT.

This clonotype appeared many times. J is TRBJ2-2 and V is TRBV7-3; D is unclear. The CDR3 has 13 amino acids. The germline gives CDR1 SGHTA, CDR2 FQGTGA. V was cut by 3 bases and J by 4 bases, with 6 bases left in between. This CDR3 is CASSFIATGELFF. The CDR3 DNA reads TGTGCCAGCAGCTTCATAGCCACCGGGGAGCTGTTTTTT.

This clonotype has a count of ten or more. The rearrangement links TRBV12-3 or TRBV12-4 to TRBJ2-1, with 12 nucleotides matching TRBD2. The CDR3 length is 14 residues. The V and J ends lost 8 bases and 8 bases, in that order; junction bases with no gene match: 7. CDR3 in amino acids: CASGSSGRGDEQFF. The CDR3 coding sequence is TGTGCCAGCGGATCTAGCGGGAGGGGCGATGAGCAGTTCTTC.

In its sample, this clonotype was seen a few times. The chain recombines TRBV28 with TRBJ1-5; possible D gene TRBD1, 5 bases. There are 15 residues in the CDR3. V lost 4 bases and J lost 4, with 14 bases in between. Germline-derived CDR1 and CDR2 are MDHEN and SYDVKM. The CDR3 reads CASSSTTGPNQPQHF. The CDR3 bases are TGTGCCAGCAGTTCGACCACGGGGCCAAATCAGCCCCAGCATTTT.

This chain joins TRBV7-9 and TRBJ2-6, with D unresolved. CDR1 and CDR2 from the germline V gene are SEHNR and FQNEAQ (reference sequence). This CDR3 is built from 16 residues. Trimming removed 7 bases from V and 0 bases from J, with 13 bases in between. CDR3 nucleotides: TGTGCCAGCACCTATCATGGCTCCTCTGGGGCCAACGTCCTGACTTTC. This gives the protein CASTYHGSSGANVLTF.

This chain connects TRBV13 to TRBJ2-7; D is unclear. With 4 bases removed from V and 0 bases from J, the gap between germline ends came to 16 bases. This CDR3 contains 16 residues. Germline-derived CDR1 and CDR2 are PRHDT and FYEKMQ (reference sequence). CDR3 loop: CASSSRSGVRSYEQYF. In nucleotides, the CDR3 is TGTGCCAGCAGCTCCCGTAGTGGCGTCCGCTCCTACGAGCAGTACTTC.

At least ten counts were recorded for this clonotype. This chain joins TRBV13 and TRBJ2-1; possibly TRBD2 for D (7 bases). Trimming took 8 bases from V and 6 from J, leaving 17 bases between them. The CDR3 covers 14 residues. Germline-derived CDR1 and CDR2 are PRHDT and FYEKMQ (reference sequence). Here the CDR3 DNA reads TGTGCCAGCCGGAGGGGGGGCCGGACCAATGAGCAGTTCTTC. Its protein product is CASRRGGRTNEQFF.

The chain combines TRBV5-1 with TRBJ1-2; D unclear. Germline values: CDR1 SGHRS, CDR2 YFSETQ. CDR3 size: 15 residues. The V gene lost 0 bases and the J gene lost 4 bases, with 13 bases spanning the gap. CDR3 amino acids: CASSLEGTQAYGYTF. The DNA of the CDR3 is TGCGCCAGCAGCTTGGAAGGAACACAAGCCTATGGCTACACCTTC.

This clonotype has a count of ten or more. This rearrangement joins TRBV5-5 to TRBJ2-1; 10 nucleotides line up with TRBD1. Germline V CDR1 and CDR2: SGHKS, YYEKEE (reference sequence). The CDR3 sequence is 15 residues long. With V trimmed by 2 bases and J by 9 bases, 8 bases remained unmatched. The CDR3 reads CASSFRDRGFSEQFF. Here the CDR3 DNA reads TGTGCCAGCAGCTTCAGGGACAGGGGCTTTAGTGAGCAGTTCTTC.

The chain uses TRBV5-1 and TRBJ1-3; possible D gene TRBD1, 5 bases. The CDR3 is 14 residues long. Germline V gene data show CDR1 as SGHRS and CDR2 as YFSETQ. Trimming took off 4 bases at V and 3 bases at J, with 11 bases between the two ends. The chain's CDR3 is CASSTGGNGNTIYF. CDR3 DNA: TGCGCCAGCAGCACCGGGGGGAATGGAAACACCATATATTTT.

This clonotype was counted ten times or more. J is TRBJ2-7 and V is TRBV14; tentative D call: TRBD1 (6 bases). Germline CDR1 and CDR2: SGHDN and FVKESK. Deletions cut 3 bases from V and 4 bases from J, with 16 bases between. The CDR3 sequence is 15 residues long. As DNA, the CDR3 is TGTGCCAGCAGCCACCTCACAGGGTACCTATACGAGCAGTACTTC. This codes for CASSHLTGYLYEQYF.

This clonotype was recorded at least ten times. This chain joins TRBV28 and TRBJ1-5, with D maybe TRBD1 (6 bases). Germline V CDR1 and CDR2: MDHEN, SYDVKM. Trimming took off 4 bases at V and 10 bases at J, with 11 bases between the two ends. The CDR3 sequence is 12 residues long. The CDR3 reads CASSSRGFPQHF. The CDR3 nucleotides read TGTGCCAGCAGTTCCAGGGGATTTCCCCAGCATTTT. Together with reference TRBV28 and TRBJ1-5, the CDR3 gives the full variable domain: DVKVTQSSRYLVKRTGEKVFLECVQDMDHENMFWYRQDPGLGLRLIYFSYDVKMKEKGDIPEGYSVSREKKERFSLILESASTNQTSMYLCASSSRGFPQHFGDGTRLSIL.

The genes are TRBV29-1 and TRBJ2-4; D is ambiguous. Trimming shortened V by 4 bases and J by 1 base, and 8 bases separated the two germline ends. The CDR3 loop spans 13 amino acids. Germline loops: CDR1 SQVTM, CDR2 ANQGSEA. CDR3: CSVGGGAKNIQYF. CDR3 nucleotides: TGCAGCGTTGGGGGTGGGGCCAAAAACATTCAGTACTTC.

This clonotype was seen at least ten times. The chain couples TRBV14 to TRBJ1-4; the D gene is possibly TRBD1 (5 bases). V dropped 1 base and J dropped 5 bases, with 8 bases sitting between them. The length of the CDR3 is 14 residues. In germline, CDR1 is SGHDN, CDR2 FVKESK. The CDR3 DNA reads as TGTGCCAGCAGCCAAGGACAGCCGAATGAAAAACTGTTTTTT. Its translation: CASSQGQPNEKLFF.

This clonotype was observed at least ten times. This chain uses TRBV29-1 with TRBJ1-6; TRBD1 matches at 7 bases. This CDR3 is 13 amino acids long. Germline CDR1 and CDR2: SQVTM and ANQGSEA. J was trimmed by 8 bases and V by 2 bases; bases with no gene match: 3. The CDR3 DNA reads TGCAGCGTTGAAACCGACAGGGATTCACCCCTCCACTTT. This gives the protein CSVETDRDSPLHF. Complete variable domain (other parts from reference TRBV29-1 and TRBJ1-6): SAVISQKPSRDICQRGTSLTIQCQVDSQVTMMFWYRQQPGQSLTLIATANQGSEATYESGFVIDKFPISRPNLTFSTLTVSNMSPEDSSIYLCSVETDRDSPLHFGNGTRLTVT.

This clonotype has a count of ten or more. The chain employs TRBV6-1 and TRBJ2-2, with 8 bases lining up with TRBD1. The trim removed 7 bases at V and 6 bases at J, leaving 1 base unmatched. The CDR3 is 12 residues long. The germline V gene has CDR1 MNHNS and CDR2 SASEGT. CDR3 DNA: TGTGCCAGCATACAGGGGGCCGGGGAGCTGTTTTTT. Protein product: CASIQGAGELFF.

This clonotype occurred a few times. This chain connects TRBV18 to TRBJ2-2; D unresolved. The germline V and J ends were trimmed by 1 base and 7 bases, with 10 bases remaining between them. The CDR3 has 14 residues. CDR1 and CDR2 from the germline V gene are KGHSH and LQKENI. The CDR3 DNA reads TGTGCCAGCTCACCACAGGAGAAGGACGGGGAGCTGTTTTTT. This sequence encodes CASSPQEKDGELFF. The whole variable domain, filled in from reference TRBV18 and TRBJ2-2, reads NAGVMQNPRHLVRRRGQEARLRCSPMKGHSHVYWYRQLPEEGLKFMVYLQKENIIDESGMPKERFSAEFPKEGPSILRIQQVVRGDSAAYFCASSPQEKDGELFFGEGSRLTVL.

V gene TRBV7-2 combines with J gene TRBJ2-5; tentatively, D is TRBD1 or TRBD2 (5 bases each). The CDR3 runs 13 residues. The germline V gene encodes CDR1 SGHTA and CDR2 FQGNSA. V dropped 5 bases and J dropped 2 bases, with 9 bases sitting between them. CDR3 residues: CASSPGPQETQYF. DNA of the CDR3: TGTGCCAGCAGCCCGGGACCACAAGAGACCCAGTACTTC.

On this clonotype: This may be a read error: a much more frequent sequence differs by one nucleotide. It is likely a read error, because the conserved phenylalanine at the end of the CDR3 is missing. The chain is built from TRBV7-6 and TRBJ2-5; D may be TRBD2 (5 bases). V lost 0 bases and J lost 3, with 8 bases in between. This CDR3 is 14 amino acids long. Germline assignment: CDR1 SGHVS and CDR2 FNYEAQ. CDR3 loop: CASSLAGAEETQYY. In DNA form, the CDR3 reads TGTGCCAGCAGCTTAGCGGGAGCGGAAGAGACCCAGTACTAC.

This clonotype was observed a handful of times. The chain employs TRBV30 and TRBJ2-1; perhaps D is TRBD1 or TRBD2 (5 bases each). Trimming removed 0 bases at V and 9 bases at J, with 18 bases between. The CDR3 covers 15 residues. CDR1 is GTSNPN and CDR2 is SVGIG in the germline V gene (reference sequence). The CDR3 sequence is CAWSVLGPALGEQFF. CDR3 bases: TGTGCCTGGAGTGTATTGGGACCGGCCCTGGGTGAGCAGTTCTTC.